This TCR beta chain was retrieved from a study of blood T cells in healthy people across ages. General study results and limits: Per million T cells, the diversity of TCR beta decreased roughly linearly as age advanced.

A second PCR of roughly 7 to 11 cycles used a sample-barcoded 5' primer and a J-beta primer mix. The yield of each sample was at least 2.5 million CDR3-containing paired-end reads. From the 5' RACE reads, TCRdb called clonotypes with MiXCR, one entry per CDR3 protein. The sample includes 800,000 to 950,000 distinct CDR3 sequences, 29% of them seen just once. V lost 6 bases to trimming and J lost 4 bases, with 19 bases between them. Germline-derived CDR1 and CDR2 are SNHLY and FYNNEI. The CDR3 extends over 15 amino acids. This clonotype has ten or more counts. Its antigen is still unknown. The same data also contributed to another study, on T cells of mothers and their children. This second study notes: Researchers found no T cell clones that were persistent and microchimeric.

This clonotype originated in a woman in her 40s in good health. The chain couples TRBV2 to TRBJ2-7; either TRBD1 or TRBD2 may supply D (5 bases each). The material sequenced was blood. Written as DNA, the CDR3 is TGTGCCAGCAGCCCCCCGGGGCAGAGGGGATACGAGCAGTACTTC. Translation: CASSPPGQRGYEQYF.